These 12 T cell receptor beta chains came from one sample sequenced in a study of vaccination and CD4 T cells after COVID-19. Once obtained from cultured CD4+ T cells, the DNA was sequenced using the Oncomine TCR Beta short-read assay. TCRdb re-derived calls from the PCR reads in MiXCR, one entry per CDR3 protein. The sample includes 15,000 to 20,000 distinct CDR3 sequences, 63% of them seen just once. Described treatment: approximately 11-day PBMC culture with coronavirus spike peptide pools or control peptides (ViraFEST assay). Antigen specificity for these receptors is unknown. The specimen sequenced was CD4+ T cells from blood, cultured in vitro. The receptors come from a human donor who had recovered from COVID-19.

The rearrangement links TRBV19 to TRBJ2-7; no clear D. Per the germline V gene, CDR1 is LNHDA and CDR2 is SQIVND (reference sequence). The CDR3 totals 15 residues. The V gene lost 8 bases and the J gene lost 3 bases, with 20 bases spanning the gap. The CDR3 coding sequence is TGTGCCAGTTCAGAGAATAGGGTCCCTAGCTACGAGCAGTACTTC. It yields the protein CASSENRVPSYEQYF.

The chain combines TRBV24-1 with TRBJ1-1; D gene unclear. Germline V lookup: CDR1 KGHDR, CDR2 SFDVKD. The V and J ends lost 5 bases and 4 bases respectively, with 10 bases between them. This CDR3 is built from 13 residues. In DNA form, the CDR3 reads TGTGCCACCAGTGGGTCGATTTCCACTGAAGCTTTCTTT. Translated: CATSGSISTEAFF.

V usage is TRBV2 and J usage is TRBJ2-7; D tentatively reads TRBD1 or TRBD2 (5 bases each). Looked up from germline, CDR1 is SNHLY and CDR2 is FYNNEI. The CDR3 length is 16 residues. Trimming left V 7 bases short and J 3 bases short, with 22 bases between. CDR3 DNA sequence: TGTGCCAGCAACGGGAAGGACGGCGCGAGGGGCTACGAGCAGTACTTC. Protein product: CASNGKDGARGYEQYF.

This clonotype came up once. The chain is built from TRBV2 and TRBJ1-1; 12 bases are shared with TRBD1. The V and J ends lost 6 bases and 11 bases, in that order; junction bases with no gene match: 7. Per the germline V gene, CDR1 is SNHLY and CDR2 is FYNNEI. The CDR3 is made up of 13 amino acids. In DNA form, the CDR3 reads TGTGCCAGCAGGCGGGACAGGGGGCGCGGGGCTTTCTTT. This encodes CASRRDRGRGAFF.

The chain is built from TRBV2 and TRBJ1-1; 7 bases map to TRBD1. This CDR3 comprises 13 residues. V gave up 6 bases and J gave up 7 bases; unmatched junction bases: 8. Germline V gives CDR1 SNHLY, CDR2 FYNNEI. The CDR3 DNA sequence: TGTGCCAGCAGGGCCTCGACAGGGTTTGAAGCTTTCTTT. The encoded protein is CASRASTGFEAFF.

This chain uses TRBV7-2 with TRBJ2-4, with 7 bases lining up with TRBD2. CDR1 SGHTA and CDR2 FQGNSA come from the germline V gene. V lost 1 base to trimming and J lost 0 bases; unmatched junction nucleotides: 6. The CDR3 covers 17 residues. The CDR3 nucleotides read TGTGCCAGCAGCTTAGAGCGGGGTCAACTAGCCAAAAACATTCAGTACTTC. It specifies CASSLERGQLAKNIQYF.

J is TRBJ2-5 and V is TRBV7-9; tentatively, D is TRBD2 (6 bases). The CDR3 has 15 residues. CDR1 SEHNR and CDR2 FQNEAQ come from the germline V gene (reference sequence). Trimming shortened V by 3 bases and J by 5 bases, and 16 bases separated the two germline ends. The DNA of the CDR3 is TGTGCCAGCAGCTTGGGGGACTCGAACGGGGAGACCCAGTACTTC. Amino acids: CASSLGDSNGETQYF.

CDR3 nucleotides: TGTGCCAGCAGTTTAGTGGCAGGCTCCTACGAGCAGTACTTC. Translating it yields CASSLVAGSYEQYF. The chain has TRBV12-3 or TRBV12-4 and TRBJ2-7, with D unresolved. CDR3 length: 14 residues. V shed 1 base and J shed 0 bases, with 7 bases lying between them.

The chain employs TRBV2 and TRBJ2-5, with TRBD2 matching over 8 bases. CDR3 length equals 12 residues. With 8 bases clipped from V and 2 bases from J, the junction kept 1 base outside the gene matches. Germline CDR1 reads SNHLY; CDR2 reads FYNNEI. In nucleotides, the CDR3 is TGTGCCAGCGGCGGGGGGCAAGAGACCCAGTACTTC. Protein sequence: CASGGGQETQYF.

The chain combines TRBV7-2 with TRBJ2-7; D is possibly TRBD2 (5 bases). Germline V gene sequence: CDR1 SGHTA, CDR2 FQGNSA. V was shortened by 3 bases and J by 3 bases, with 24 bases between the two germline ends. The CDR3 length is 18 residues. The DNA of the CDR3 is TGTGCCAGCAGCTTTGCAGTCGGGAAGGGAGCTCGGTACTACGAGCAGTACTTC. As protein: CASSFAVGKGARYYEQYF.

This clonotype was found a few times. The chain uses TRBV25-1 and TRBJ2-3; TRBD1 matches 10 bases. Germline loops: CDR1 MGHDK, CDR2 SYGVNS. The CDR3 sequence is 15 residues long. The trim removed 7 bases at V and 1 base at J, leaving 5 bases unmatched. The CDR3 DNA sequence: TGTGCCAGCATCGGACAGGGGGGTCGCACAGATACGCAGTATTTT. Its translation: CASIGQGGRTDTQYF.

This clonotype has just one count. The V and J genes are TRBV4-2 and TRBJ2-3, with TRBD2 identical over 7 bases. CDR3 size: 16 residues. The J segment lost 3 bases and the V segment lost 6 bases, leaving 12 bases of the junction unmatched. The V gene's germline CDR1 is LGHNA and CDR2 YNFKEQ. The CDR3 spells CASSPHGGGGTDTQYF. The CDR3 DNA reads TGTGCCAGCAGTCCTCACGGCGGGGGAGGGACAGATACGCAGTATTTT.